What follows describes a single TCR beta chain. Its antigen is not identified. This sample was taken from a study of shared clonotypes between healthy human individuals. General study points: Clonotypes shared by all four donors outscored non-shared clonotypes in generation probability.

CD45RO-negative, CCR7-positively selected cells formed the naive CD8 fraction, excluding terminally differentiated effector memory CD45RA+ cells. Healthy HIV-negative adults without recent acute infections or vaccinations served as donors. Only Caucasian adults living in Nashville, Tennessee made up the donor group. Sorted subsets were amplified in replicate PCRs using 200 ng DNA, about 30,000 T cell genomes. Repertoires were generated with immunoSEQ multiplex PCR, while TCRdb's copy carries only in-frame clones and drops some. The table lists around 1,900,000 clones, 93% of them singletons. Per the germline V gene, CDR1 is SGHAT and CDR2 is FQNNGV. The CDR3 extends over 16 amino acids. The V end was cut by 2 bases, the J end by 5 bases, with 18 bases between.

The material sequenced was naive CD8+ T cells from PBMCs. V and J are TRBV11-2 and TRBJ1-1; D gene ambiguous. The receptor comes from a man aged 18 to 30 in good health. Some clones in this sample may be carry-over from other donors' samples. CDR3 amino acids: CASSLWRREFFTEAFF. The CDR3 bases are TGTGCCAGCAGCTTATGGAGACGGGAATTTTTTACTGAAGCTTTCTTT.